Here is one T cell receptor (beta chain) with its context. The sequencing template was cDNA reverse transcribed from extracted RNA. Using immunoSEQ multiplex PCR, the repertoire was profiled, and TCRdb retains in-frame clones only, with some absent. The sample has roughly 140,000 clones, 50% to 65% seen once. This specimen belongs to a study of CD8+ T cells in alopecia areata. V was pared by 2 bases and J by 3 bases, with 2 bases of the junction left unmatched. Germline lookup yields CDR1 GTSNPN and CDR2 SVGIG (reference sequence). The CDR3 is 14 amino acids. This sequence was found in a human donor with alopecia areata. This sample comprised CD8+ T cells sorted from blood, obtained at week 0. This chain uses TRBV30 with TRBJ2-7; 12 nucleotides line up with TRBD2. The DNA of the CDR3 is TGTGCCTGGAGTCGGACTAGCGGGGTCTACGAGCAGTACTTC. Translating it yields CAWSRTSGVYEQYF. Full variable domain (rest looked up from reference TRBV30 and TRBJ2-7): SQTIHQWPATLVQPVGSPLSLECTVEGTSNPNLYWYRQAAGRGLQLLFYSVGIGQISSEVPQNLSASRPQDRQFILSSKKLLLSDSGFYLCAWSRTSGVYEQYFGPGTRLTVT.